The rows below give T cell receptor beta chains drawn from one sample of a study of blood T cell repertoires in COVID-19. TCRdb's table, derived via immunoSEQ multiplex PCR, lists solely in-frame clones and lacks some. Here the sample spans 130,000 or so clones, 70% to 90% being singletons. The specimen sequenced was peripheral blood. These receptor sequences come from a woman aged 55-70 years with acute or convalescent COVID-19. CDR3s include the opening cysteine and the closing phenylalanine or tryptophan. A D gene is named only where the DNA matches it firmly. Some rows have no size entry. The others give once, few or many, or a class for an expanded clone.

cdr3_length	d_call	clone_size	v_call	j_call	cdr3_aa	cdr3_nt
17	NA	NA	TRBV5-1	TRBJ2-2	CASSLESGASNTGELFF	TGCGCCAGCAGCTTGGAGTCAGGGGCCTCGAACACCGGGGAGCTGTTTTTT
15	NA	NA	TRBV6-5	TRBJ1-5	CASSGTQHSNQPQHF	TGTGCCAGCAGCGGGACACAGCATAGCAATCAGCCCCAGCATTTT
13	NA	few	TRBV27	TRBJ1-2	CATFDSLSYGYTF	TGTGCCACCTTTGACAGTCTCTCCTATGGCTACACCTTC
12	NA	NA	TRBV11-2	TRBJ2-5	CASSRSRETQYF	TGTGCCAGCAGCCGTTCGAGGGAGACCCAGTACTTC
13	NA	NA	TRBV18	TRBJ2-7	CASSPGLIHEQYF	TGTGCCAGCTCACCAGGACTCATCCACGAGCAGTACTTC
15	NA	NA	TRBV5-6	TRBJ1-3	CASSLGSEPGNTIYF	TGTGCCAGCAGTTTGGGGTCAGAACCTGGAAACACCATATATTTT
15	NA	NA	TRBV7-9	TRBJ1-1	CASSLDSVMDTEAFF	TGTGCCAGCAGCTTAGATTCGGTGATGGACACTGAAGCTTTCTTT
14	NA	NA	TRBV28	TRBJ2-7	CASTAGRSPYEQYF	TGTGCCAGCACCGCAGGGAGGTCCCCCTACGAGCAGTACTTC
15	NA	NA	TRBV6-1	TRBJ1-4	CASSDAGRANEKLFF	TGTGCCAGCAGTGACGCGGGGCGAGCTAATGAAAAACTGTTTTTT
13	NA	NA	TRBV7-3	TRBJ1-1	CASSATGSTEAFF	TGTGCCAGCAGCGCCACAGGGTCGACTGAAGCTTTCTTT
16	NA	NA	TRBV15	TRBJ1-3	CATSRSVSSSGNTIYF	TGTGCCACCAGCAGATCTGTAAGCTCCTCTGGAAACACCATATATTTT
15	TRBD1	few	TRBV7-2	TRBJ1-2	CASSLDGGQVYGYTF	TGTGCCAGCAGCTTAGACGGGGGACAGGTCTATGGCTACACCTTC
15	NA	NA	TRBV3-1/TRBV3-2	TRBJ2-1	CASSPSCPGADEQFF	TGTGCCAGCAGCCCCTCTTGCCCAGGGGCCGATGAGCAGTTCTTC
14	NA	NA	TRBV19	TRBJ1-2	CASIFRDGTYGYTF	TGTGCCAGTATTTTCCGGGACGGGACTTATGGCTACACCTTC
15	NA	NA	TRBV9	TRBJ2-1	CASSVDPGAYNEQFF	TGTGCCAGCAGCGTAGATCCAGGGGCGTACAATGAGCAGTTCTTC
16	NA	NA	TRBV21-1	TRBJ2-3	CASSNPKPPRADTQYF	TGTGCCAGCAGCAACCCCAAACCCCCCCGGGCAGATACGCAGTATTTT
13	NA	NA	TRBV28	TRBJ2-5	CASRRGRGETQYF	TGTGCCAGCAGAAGAGGCCGGGGGGAGACCCAGTACTTC
13	NA	NA	TRBV30	TRBJ1-1	CAWSVRGNTEAFF	TGTGCCTGGAGTGTAAGAGGGAACACTGAAGCTTTCTTT
15	TRBD2	NA	TRBV5-4	TRBJ2-5	CASSLAAGIQETQYF	TGTGCCAGCAGCTTGGCAGCGGGGATACAAGAGACCCAGTACTTC
15	NA	NA	TRBV3-1/TRBV3-2	TRBJ1-6	CASSHAGTRNSPLHF	TGTGCCAGCAGCCATGCCGGGACAAGGAATTCACCCCTCCACTTT
15	NA	NA	TRBV5-6	TRBJ2-3	CASSLSGLYTDTQYF	TGTGCCAGCAGCTTGTCAGGACTTTACACAGATACGCAGTATTTT
17	NA	NA	TRBV7-9	TRBJ2-1	CASSGMLRGRLVNEQFF	TGTGCCAGCAGCGGGATGTTGCGGGGGCGCCTGGTCAATGAGCAGTTCTTC
15	NA	NA	TRBV6-1	TRBJ1-2	CASSEASGAGYGYTF	TGTGCCAGCAGTGAAGCAAGCGGGGCGGGCTATGGCTACACCTTC
16	NA	NA	TRBV5-1	TRBJ1-3	CASSPEWGGSGNTIYF	TGCGCCAGCAGCCCCGAATGGGGGGGTTCTGGAAACACCATATATTTT
15	NA	NA	TRBV11-2	TRBJ1-4	CASSRGGTTNEKLFF	TGTGCCAGCAGCCGGGGGGGTACAACTAATGAAAAACTGTTTTTT
15	TRBD1	NA	TRBV7-9	TRBJ2-1	CASSFRDRGTDEQFF	TGTGCCAGCAGCTTCCGGGACAGGGGTACAGATGAGCAGTTCTTC
15	TRBD1	once	TRBV7-6	TRBJ1-2	CASSLQLPGQGDYTF	TGTGCCAGCAGCTTACAGCTACCGGGACAGGGGGACTACACCTTC
11	NA	NA	TRBV29-1	TRBJ1-1	CSVEGYGEAFF	TGCAGCGTTGAAGGGTACGGTGAAGCTTTCTTT
13	NA	NA	TRBV5-1	TRBJ1-6	CASSLETNSPLHF	TGCGCCAGCAGCTTGGAAACAAATTCACCCCTCCACTTT
15	NA	NA	TRBV7-2	TRBJ2-7	CASKQFGGHSYEQYF	TGTGCCAGCAAGCAATTCGGGGGGCACTCCTACGAGCAGTACTTC
13	NA	NA	TRBV9	TRBJ1-1	CASSVGRAGEAFF	TGTGCCAGCAGCGTAGGGAGGGCCGGGGAAGCTTTCTTT
15	TRBD1	NA	TRBV9	TRBJ2-2	CASSPWTGSTGELFF	TGTGCCAGCAGCCCATGGACAGGGTCCACCGGGGAGCTGTTTTTT
15	TRBD1	NA	TRBV7-2	TRBJ1-2	CASSLDSRGHGGYTF	TGTGCCAGCAGCTTAGACTCCAGGGGGCATGGAGGCTACACCTTC
18	NA	NA	TRBV19	TRBJ1-5	CASSPARGFPYSNQPQHF	TGTGCCAGTAGTCCAGCAAGGGGGTTCCCTTATAGCAATCAGCCCCAGCATTTT
13	NA	NA	TRBV18	TRBJ2-7	CASSPGASYEQYF	TGTGCCAGCTCACCGGGAGCCTCCTACGAGCAGTACTTC
16	TRBD1	once	TRBV28	TRBJ2-7	CASSPLPGQGSYEQYF	TGTGCCAGCAGCCCCCTTCCGGGACAGGGTTCCTACGAGCAGTACTTC
22	TRBD1	once	TRBV19	TRBJ1-5	CASSIGSGKRTGLGYRNQPQHF	TGTGCCAGTAGTATTGGGTCGGGTAAAAGGACAGGGCTCGGATATCGCAATCAGCCCCAGCATTTT
14	TRBD1	NA	TRBV5-1	TRBJ2-7	CASSLGTGAYEQYF	TGCGCCAGCAGCTTAGGGACAGGGGCCTACGAGCAGTACTTC
13	NA	NA	TRBV6-6	TRBJ2-1	CANGLGSYNEQFF	TGTGCCAATGGACTTGGCTCCTACAATGAGCAGTTCTTC
16	NA	NA	TRBV20-1	TRBJ1-6	CSASEPDPGNNSPLHF	TGCAGTGCTAGTGAGCCAGACCCAGGAAATAATTCACCCCTCCACTTT
14	NA	NA	TRBV4-1	TRBJ2-5	CASSPSGGQETQYF	TGCGCCAGCAGCCCAAGTGGGGGGCAAGAGACCCAGTACTTC
20	NA	few	TRBV2	TRBJ2-2	CASSEPTAWSAGANTGELFF	TGTGCCAGCAGTGAACCTACCGCATGGTCAGCGGGTGCGAACACCGGGGAGCTGTTTTTT
14	NA	NA	TRBV6-6	TRBJ2-1	CASRTGYSYNEQFF	TGTGCCAGCAGGACCGGGTACTCCTACAATGAGCAGTTCTTC
14	NA	NA	TRBV18	TRBJ1-5	CASSPRYSNQPQHF	TGTGCCAGCTCACCACGCTATAGCAATCAGCCCCAGCATTTT
16	TRBD1	NA	TRBV11-2	TRBJ1-2	CASSREGGQGLARYTF	TGTGCCAGCAGCAGGGAAGGTGGACAGGGTCTTGCCCGCTACACCTTC
15	NA	NA	TRBV28	TRBJ1-2	CASRSQGNGNYGYTF	TGTGCCAGCAGGTCACAGGGAAACGGTAACTATGGCTACACCTTC
15	TRBD2	NA	TRBV7-3	TRBJ2-4	CASSLKAGGRDIQYF	TGTGCCAGCAGCTTAAAAGCGGGGGGCCGTGACATTCAGTACTTC
19	NA	NA	TRBV3-1/TRBV3-2	TRBJ1-6	CASSQDHVTPTIYNSPLHF	TGTGCCAGCAGCCAAGATCATGTGACTCCCACTATCTATAATTCACCCCTCCACTTT
16	NA	NA	TRBV24-1	TRBJ2-5	CATSDGGGHRAETQYF	TGTGCCACCAGTGATGGCGGCGGACACAGGGCAGAGACCCAGTACTTC
15	NA	NA	TRBV2	TRBJ2-3	CASSEGLGGTDTQYF	TGTGCCAGCAGTGAAGGGTTGGGAGGAACAGATACGCAGTATTTT